The 5 T cell receptor beta chains given below trace back to one sample, sequenced in a study of response to subunit inactivated influenza vaccine. Each CDR3 protein gets one entry after TCRdb re-called the RT-PCR reads with MiXCR. The sample has 550,000 to 600,000 distinct CDR3 sequences, 10% to 15% seen once. The sequencing here drew on PBMCs from blood, taken on the day of vaccination. Source of these receptors: a man between 50 and 59 years old who received an inactivated influenza vaccine.

The J gene is TRBJ2-2, the V gene TRBV3-1; D possibly uses TRBD1 or TRBD2 (6 bases each). The CDR3 consists of 16 residues. In germline, CDR1 is LGHDT, CDR2 YNNKEL (reference sequence). Trimming removed 4 bases from V and 1 base from J, with 13 bases in between. The DNA of the CDR3 is TGTGCCAGCAGCCTGAAGGGGGGCTGGAACACCGGGGAGCTGTTTTTT. Translated: CASSLKGGWNTGELFF.

The gene calls are TRBV27 and TRBJ2-7; 11 bases are shared with TRBD2. The CDR3 length is 15 residues. CDR1 MNHEY and CDR2 SMNVEV come from the germline V gene (reference sequence). V shed 3 bases and J 3 bases; nucleotides not matched to a gene: 4. CDR3 sequence: CASSLGTSGIYEQYF. CDR3 DNA: TGTGCCAGCAGTTTGGGGACTAGCGGAATCTACGAGCAGTACTTC.

This clonotype has ten or more counts. The chain uses TRBV27 and TRBJ1-4, with a possible D match to TRBD1 (5 bases). V was pared by 5 bases and J by 8 bases, with 12 bases between. CDR1 is MNHEY and CDR2 is SMNVEV in the germline V gene (reference sequence). The CDR3 extends over 13 amino acids. The DNA for the CDR3 is TGTGCCAGCAGTGGGCCCCGGGGGGAAAAACTGTTTTTT. This gives the protein CASSGPRGEKLFF.

This clonotype was detected only a few times. The chain is built from TRBV10-3 and TRBJ1-4; D is undetermined. Germline V gene lookup returns CDR1 ENHRY and CDR2 SYGVKD. The V and J ends lost 2 bases and 3 bases respectively, with 7 bases between them. The CDR3 is 14 amino acids. CDR3: CAISEVGSNEKLFF. CDR3 nucleotide sequence: TGTGCCATCAGTGAGGTCGGTTCTAATGAAAAACTGTTTTTT.

This clonotype was seen only a few times. This rearrangement joins TRBV7-3 to TRBJ2-3; maybe TRBD2 (5 bases). The V gene lost 1 base and the J gene lost 2 bases, with 10 bases spanning the gap. Germline-derived CDR1 and CDR2 are SGHTA and FQGTGA. CDR3 size: 15 residues. In DNA, the CDR3 is TGTGCCAGCAGCTTAATCAGCGGTGCCACAGATACGCAGTATTTT. As protein: CASSLISGATDTQYF.